A single sample gave rise to the 11 T cell receptor beta chains below, sequenced in a study of early T cells in non-severe SARS-CoV-2 infection. TCRdb redid the calling of the 5' RACE reads with MiXCR, one entry per CDR3 protein. Of tens of thousands of distinct CDR3 sequences listed, over 10% are singletons. Sample: whole blood. These receptor sequences come from an adult who was a healthcare worker with PCR-confirmed SARS-CoV-2 infection or an uninfected control (not recorded which).

This clonotype was seen at least ten times. This chain uses TRBV4-1 with TRBJ2-2, with TRBD1 matching over 7 bases. Germline trimming cut 5 bases from V and 1 base from J; bases unmatched to any gene: 4. The CDR3 extends over 15 amino acids. Germline lookup yields CDR1 MGHRA and CDR2 YSYEKL. CDR3 residues: CASSDRDLNTGELFF. The DNA of the CDR3 is TGCGCCAGCAGCGACAGGGATTTGAACACCGGGGAGCTGTTTTTT.

This clonotype has ten or more counts. The J gene is TRBJ1-4, the V gene TRBV7-2; D may be TRBD1 (6 bases). Germline lookup yields CDR1 SGHTA and CDR2 FQGNSA. Trimming cost V 3 bases and J 6 bases, with 11 bases left between them. The CDR3 is made up of 14 amino acids. CDR3 region: CASSFWGADEKLFF. The CDR3 nucleotides read TGTGCCAGCAGCTTCTGGGGGGCGGATGAAAAACTGTTTTTT.

In this sample, this clonotype turned up a few times. The CDR3 DNA sequence: TGTGCCAGCAGTCGCGTGGACAGGGGAGAGACCCAGTACTTC. This sequence encodes CASSRVDRGETQYF. The chain couples TRBV6-6 to TRBJ2-5; 9 bases map to TRBD1. Unmatched junction bases numbered 5, after V lost 5 bases and J lost 4 bases. The germline CDR1 and CDR2 sequences are MNHNY and SVGAGI (reference sequence). This CDR3 has 14 amino acids.

This sequence joins TRBV14 and TRBJ2-2, with D hard to call. V was clipped by 0 bases and J by 1 base, with 9 bases between them. CDR1 is SGHDN and CDR2 is FVKESK in the germline V gene. This CDR3 spans 16 amino acids. CDR3 protein: CASSQERVLNTGELFF. CDR3 nucleotide sequence: TGTGCCAGCAGCCAAGAAAGAGTACTGAACACCGGGGAGCTGTTTTTT.

Comments on this clonotype: One base away lies a much larger clone, so this may be a sequencing read error. V and J are TRBV5-1 and TRBJ1-2; D call uncertain. CDR3 length: 13 amino acids. The germline CDR1 and CDR2 sequences are SGHRS and YFSETQ. The CDR3 region is CVSSLEDPGGYTF. The CDR3 DNA follows: TGCGTCAGCAGCTTGGAGGACCCGGGTGGCTACACCTTC. The full variable domain, rest sourced from reference TRBV5-1 and TRBJ1-2, is KAGVTQTPRYLIKTRGQQVTLSCSPISGHRSVSWYQQTPGQGLQFLFEYFSETQRNKGNFPGRFSGRQFSNSRSEMNVSTLELGDSALYLCVSSLEDPGGYTFGSGTRLTVV.

In its sample, this clonotype was seen many times. The gene calls are TRBV30 and TRBJ1-2; maybe TRBD1 (5 bases). CDR3 length: 12 amino acids. Germline assignment: CDR1 GTSNPN and CDR2 SVGIG (reference sequence). V was cut by 5 bases and J by 2 bases, with 9 bases left in between. The CDR3 DNA follows: TGTGCCTGGGGGCAGGGCAACTATGGCTACACCTTC. This gives the protein CAWGQGNYGYTF.

This clonotype was picked up a small number of times. This chain uses TRBV6-6 with TRBJ1-4; D remains unclear. V shed 0 bases and J shed 6 bases, with 2 bases lying between them. The CDR3 loop spans 12 amino acids. The germline gives CDR1 MNHNY, CDR2 SVGAGI (reference sequence). The CDR3 sequence is CASSYSYEKLFF. In DNA form, the CDR3 reads TGTGCCAGCAGTTACTCGTATGAAAAACTGTTTTTT.

This clonotype was counted many times. Here the CDR3 DNA reads TGTGCCATCAGTGATACGCAGGGAACAGATACGCAGTATTTT. This sequence encodes CAISDTQGTDTQYF. The chain employs TRBV10-3 and TRBJ2-3, with D tentatively TRBD1 (5 bases). This CDR3 is built from 14 residues. Germline V gene sequence: CDR1 ENHRY, CDR2 SYGVKD. V gave up 3 bases and J gave up 3 bases, with 10 bases separating them.

This clonotype was observed at least ten times. The chain recombines TRBV27 with TRBJ1-2, with D possibly matching TRBD1 (5 bases). This CDR3 region has 13 residues. Trimming took 2 bases from V and 2 from J, leaving 6 bases between them. Germline V lookup: CDR1 MNHEY, CDR2 SMNVEV (reference sequence). The CDR3 loop is CASSLRGNYGYTF. CDR3 in DNA: TGTGCCAGCAGTTTAAGGGGAAACTATGGCTACACCTTC.

This clonotype was seen repeatedly, ten times or more. The chain couples TRBV9 to TRBJ2-2; D gene ambiguous. Deletions cut 2 bases from V and 8 bases from J, with 4 bases between. In germline, CDR1 is SGDLS, CDR2 YYNGEE. The CDR3 runs to 11 residues. CDR3 sequence (DNA): TGTGCCAGCAGCGTTTCTGGGGAGCTGTTTTTT. It is translated as CASSVSGELFF.

The chain combines TRBV24-1 with TRBJ2-3; no firm D call. Germline loops: CDR1 KGHDR, CDR2 SFDVKD. The V end lost 4 bases, the J end lost 6 bases, and 13 bases lay between the germline ends. The CDR3 spans 14 residues. The CDR3 is CATSDPITADTQYF. CDR3 in DNA: TGTGCCACCAGTGACCCGATCACCGCGGATACGCAGTATTTT.